Detailed here is one TCR beta chain. The sample belongs to a study of shared clonotypes between healthy human individuals. Across the whole study: Per donor, CD8 memory used one plate, CD8 naive used two, CD4 memory used three and CD4 naive used three.

Original data processing: As immunoSEQ supplied junction-only sequences (without quality scores), filtering differed. Repertoires were generated with immunoSEQ multiplex PCR, while TCRdb's copy carries only in-frame clones and drops some. V, J and clone size were drawn from that table, and D and trimming were deduced from the DNA. The table records about 2.2 million clones, approximately 94% of them present only once. V was shortened by 1 base and J by 2 bases, with 9 bases between the two germline ends. Germline CDR1 reads SGHVS; CDR2 reads FNYEAQ. The CDR3 has 15 residues. Naive CD8 cells lacked CD45RO and underwent positive selection for CCR7, leaving out terminally differentiated effector memory CD45RA+ cells.

This receptor was identified in a man between 18 and 29 years old in good health. Some clones in this sample may be carry-over from other donors' samples. The V and J genes are TRBV7-6 and TRBJ1-5, with D unresolved. The sample was naive CD8+ T cells from PBMCs. The CDR3 nucleotides are TGTGCCAGCAGCTTAGGGTCCTTGGGCAATCAGCCCCAGCATTTT. This encodes CASSLGSLGNQPQHF.